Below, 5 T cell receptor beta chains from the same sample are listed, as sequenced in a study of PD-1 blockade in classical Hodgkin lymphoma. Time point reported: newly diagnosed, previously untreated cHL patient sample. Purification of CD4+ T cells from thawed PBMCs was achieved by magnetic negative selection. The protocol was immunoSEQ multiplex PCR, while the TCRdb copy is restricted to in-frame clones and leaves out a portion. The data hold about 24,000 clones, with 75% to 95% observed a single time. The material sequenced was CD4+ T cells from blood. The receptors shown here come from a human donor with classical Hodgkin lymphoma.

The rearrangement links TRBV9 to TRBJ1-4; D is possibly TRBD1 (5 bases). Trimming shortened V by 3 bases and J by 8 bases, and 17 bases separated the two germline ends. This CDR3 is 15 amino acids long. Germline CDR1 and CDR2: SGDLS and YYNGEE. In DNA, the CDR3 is TGTGCCAGCAGCGGGGACGAAGGGAGCGAGGAAAAACTGTTTTTT. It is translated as CASSGDEGSEEKLFF. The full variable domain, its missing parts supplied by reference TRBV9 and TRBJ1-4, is DSGVTQTPKHLITATGQRVTLRCSPRSGDLSVYWYQQSLDQGLQFLIQYYNGEERAKGNILERFSAQQFPDLHSELNLSSLELGDSALYFCASSGDEGSEEKLFFGSGTQLSVL.

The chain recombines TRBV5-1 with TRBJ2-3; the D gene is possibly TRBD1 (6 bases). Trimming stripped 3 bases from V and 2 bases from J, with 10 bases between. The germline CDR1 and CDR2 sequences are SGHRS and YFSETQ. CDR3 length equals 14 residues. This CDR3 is CASSWTAHTDTQYF. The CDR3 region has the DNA TGCGCCAGCAGCTGGACAGCCCACACAGATACGCAGTATTTT.

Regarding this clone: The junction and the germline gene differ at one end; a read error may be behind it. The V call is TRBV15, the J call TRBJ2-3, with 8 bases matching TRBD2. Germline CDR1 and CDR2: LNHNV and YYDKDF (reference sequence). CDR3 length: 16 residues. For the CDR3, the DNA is TGTGCCACCAGCAGAGAGGCGGGGGGACCCACAAATACGCAGTATTTT. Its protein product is CATSREAGGPTNTQYF.

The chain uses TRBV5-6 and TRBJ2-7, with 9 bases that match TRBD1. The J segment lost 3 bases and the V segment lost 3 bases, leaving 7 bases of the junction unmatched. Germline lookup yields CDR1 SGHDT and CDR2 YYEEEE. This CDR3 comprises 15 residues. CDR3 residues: CASSSWDRVRYEQYF. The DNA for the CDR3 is TGTGCCAGCAGCTCGTGGGACAGGGTTCGCTACGAGCAGTACTTC.

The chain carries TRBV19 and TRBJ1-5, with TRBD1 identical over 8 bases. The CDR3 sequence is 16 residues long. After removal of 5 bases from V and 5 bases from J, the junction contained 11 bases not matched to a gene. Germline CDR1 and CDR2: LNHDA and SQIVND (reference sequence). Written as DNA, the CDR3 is TGTGCCAGTAGTGTCTCGGACAGGGTTTCAGATCAGCCCCAGCATTTT. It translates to CASSVSDRVSDQPQHF.